This entry describes one T cell receptor beta chain. This entry comes from a study of chemoradiotherapy in HPV16-positive cancers. Sequencing used immunoSEQ multiplex PCR; TCRdb keeps in-frame clones, though not all of them. Of some 32,000 clones detected, 70% to 90% appear once; the ten largest clones hold roughly 4.4%. The TCR sequence derives from a human donor with HPV-associated anogenital cancer. The sample was blood, taken from a patient who underwent chemoradiotherapy.

CDR3 in DNA: TGTGCCTCTAGTGGACTCCCTGGCACAGATACGCAGTATTTT. Translation gives CASSGLPGTDTQYF. This chain joins TRBV7-9 and TRBJ2-3, with a possible D match to TRBD2 (5 bases). Germline V lookup: CDR1 SEHNR, CDR2 FQNEAQ (reference sequence). The CDR3 is 14 residues long. The V end was cut by 11 bases, the J end by 1 base, with 16 bases between.